A single T cell receptor (beta chain) is shown here with its context. This specimen belongs to a study of beta chain features in type 1 diabetes. There was one heparinised blood draw per donor, averaging around 100 mL. A sort by CD45RO/CCR7/CD25/CD127/CD95/CD27 yielded CD4+ naive, central memory, regulatory and stem cell-like memory cells. Germline V lookup: CDR1 SGHTA, CDR2 FQGNSA. Trimming pared 1 base from V and 3 bases from J, leaving 16 bases between. This CDR3 has 16 residues. Of the isolated RNA, all was reverse transcribed, and so the sequenced material was expressed TCRB transcripts. Regulatory, naive and central memory T cell samples averaged around 3.6 million reads. Method: immunoSEQ multiplex PCR; TCRdb's copy keeps in-frame clones and lacks some. Seen here are about 620,000 clones, 15% to 17% observed once, and the top ten hold approximately 0.093%.

The gene calls are TRBV7-2 and TRBJ2-7, with D possibly TRBD1 on 6 matching bases. The sample comprised naive CD4+ T cells from blood. The receptor was isolated from a man aged 18 to 35 in good health. CDR3: CASSLGPQGQDYEQYF. The DNA of the CDR3 is TGTGCCAGCAGCTTAGGTCCCCAGGGACAAGACTACGAGCAGTACTTC. Variable domain in full (rest from reference TRBV7-2 and TRBJ2-7): GAGVSQSPSNKVTEKGKDVELRCDPISGHTALYWYRQSLGQGLEFLIYFQGNSAPDKSGLPSDRFSAERTGGSVSTLTIQRTQQEDSAVYLCASSLGPQGQDYEQYFGPGTRLTVT.